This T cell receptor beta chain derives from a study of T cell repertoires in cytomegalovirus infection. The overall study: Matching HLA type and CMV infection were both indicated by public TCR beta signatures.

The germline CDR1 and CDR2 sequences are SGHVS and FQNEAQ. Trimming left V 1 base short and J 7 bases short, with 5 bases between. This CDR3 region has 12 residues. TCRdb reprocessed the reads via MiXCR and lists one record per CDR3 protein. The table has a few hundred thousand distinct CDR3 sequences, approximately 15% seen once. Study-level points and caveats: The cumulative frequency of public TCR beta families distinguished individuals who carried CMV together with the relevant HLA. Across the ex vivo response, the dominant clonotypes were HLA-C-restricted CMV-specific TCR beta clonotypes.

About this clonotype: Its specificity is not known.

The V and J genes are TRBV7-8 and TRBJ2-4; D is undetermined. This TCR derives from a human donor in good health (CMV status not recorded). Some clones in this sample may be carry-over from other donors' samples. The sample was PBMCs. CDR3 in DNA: TGTGCCAGCAGCTTAGTTGGTAACATTCAGTACTTC. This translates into CASSLVGNIQYF.